Reported below is one T cell receptor beta chain. TCRdb's copy holds only in-frame clones and misses some; the assay was immunoSEQ multiplex PCR. The data contain around 30,000 clones, more than 90% of them seen just once; the ten biggest clones take up approximately 5.3%. This sample was taken from a study of T cell changes during pregnancy in multiple sclerosis. The TCR comes from a female donor with multiple sclerosis, enrolled in a pregnancy study. The source material was CD8+ T cells from peripheral blood mononuclear cells, sampled before pregnancy.

Here the CDR3 DNA reads TGCGCCAGCAGCTTTGGACTAGCGGGTGTCTCCCGTGGCTACGAGCAGTACTTC. This encodes CASSFGLAGVSRGYEQYF. The chain is built from TRBV5-1 and TRBJ2-7; 11 bases match TRBD2. Per germline, CDR1 SGHRS and CDR2 YFSETQ. The CDR3 runs 18 residues. The trim removed 2 bases at V and 3 bases at J, leaving 13 bases unmatched.